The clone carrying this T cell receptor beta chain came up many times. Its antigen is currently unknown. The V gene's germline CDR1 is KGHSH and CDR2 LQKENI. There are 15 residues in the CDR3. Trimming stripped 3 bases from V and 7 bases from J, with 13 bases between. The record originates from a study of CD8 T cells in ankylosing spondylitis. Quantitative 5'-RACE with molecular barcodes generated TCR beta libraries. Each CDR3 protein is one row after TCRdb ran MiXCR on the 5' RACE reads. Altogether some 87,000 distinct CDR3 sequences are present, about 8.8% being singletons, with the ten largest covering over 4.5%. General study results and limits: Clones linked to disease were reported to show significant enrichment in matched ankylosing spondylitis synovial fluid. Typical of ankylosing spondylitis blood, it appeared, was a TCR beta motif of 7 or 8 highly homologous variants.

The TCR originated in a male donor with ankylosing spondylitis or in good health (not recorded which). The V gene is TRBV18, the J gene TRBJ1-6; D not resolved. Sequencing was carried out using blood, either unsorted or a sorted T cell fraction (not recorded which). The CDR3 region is CASSPQRAGNSPLHF. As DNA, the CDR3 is TGTGCCAGCTCACCCCAAAGGGCAGGCAATTCACCCCTCCACTTT.